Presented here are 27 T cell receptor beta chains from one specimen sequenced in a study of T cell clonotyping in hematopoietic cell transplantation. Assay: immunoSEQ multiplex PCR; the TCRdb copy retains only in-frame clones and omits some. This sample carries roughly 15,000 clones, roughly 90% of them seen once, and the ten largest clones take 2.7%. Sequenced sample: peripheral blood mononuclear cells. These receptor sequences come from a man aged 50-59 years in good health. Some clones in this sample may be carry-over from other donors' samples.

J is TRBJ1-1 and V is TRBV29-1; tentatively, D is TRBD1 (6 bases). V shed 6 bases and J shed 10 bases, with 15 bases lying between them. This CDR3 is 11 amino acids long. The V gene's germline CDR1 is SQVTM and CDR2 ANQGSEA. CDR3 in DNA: TGCAGCGTGGATCCGGGGGCGCGAGCTTTCTTT. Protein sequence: CSVDPGARAFF.

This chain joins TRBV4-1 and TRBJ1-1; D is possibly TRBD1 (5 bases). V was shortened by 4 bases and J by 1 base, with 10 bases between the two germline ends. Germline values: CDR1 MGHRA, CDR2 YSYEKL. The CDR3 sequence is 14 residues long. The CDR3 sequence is CASSLTGGNTEAFF. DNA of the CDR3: TGCGCCAGCAGCCTGACGGGGGGGAACACTGAAGCTTTCTTT.

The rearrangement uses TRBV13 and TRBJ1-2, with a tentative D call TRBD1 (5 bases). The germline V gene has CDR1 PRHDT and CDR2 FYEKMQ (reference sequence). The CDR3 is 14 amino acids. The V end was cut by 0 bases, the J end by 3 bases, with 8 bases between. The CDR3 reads CASSLGGPYYGYTF. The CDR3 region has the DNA TGTGCCAGCAGCTTAGGGGGACCGTACTATGGCTACACCTTC.

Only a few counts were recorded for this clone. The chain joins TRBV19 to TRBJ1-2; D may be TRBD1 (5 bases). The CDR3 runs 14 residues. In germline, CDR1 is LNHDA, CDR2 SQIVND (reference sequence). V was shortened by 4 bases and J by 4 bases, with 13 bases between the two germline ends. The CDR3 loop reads CASSSQGEGYGYTF. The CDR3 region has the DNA TGTGCCAGTAGTAGTCAGGGCGAAGGCTATGGCTACACCTTC.

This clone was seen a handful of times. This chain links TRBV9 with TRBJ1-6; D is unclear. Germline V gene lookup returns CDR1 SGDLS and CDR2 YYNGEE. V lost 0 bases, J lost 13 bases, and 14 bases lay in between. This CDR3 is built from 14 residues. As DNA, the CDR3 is TGTGCCAGCAGCGTAGAGGGCGGGGAACGTCCCCTCCACTTT. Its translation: CASSVEGGERPLHF.

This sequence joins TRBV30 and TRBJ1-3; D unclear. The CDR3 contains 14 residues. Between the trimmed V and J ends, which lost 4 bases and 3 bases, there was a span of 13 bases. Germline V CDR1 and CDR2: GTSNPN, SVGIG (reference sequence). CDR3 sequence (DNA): TGTGCCTGGAATGTCGGGGAGCGTGGAAACACCATATATTTT. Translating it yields CAWNVGERGNTIYF.

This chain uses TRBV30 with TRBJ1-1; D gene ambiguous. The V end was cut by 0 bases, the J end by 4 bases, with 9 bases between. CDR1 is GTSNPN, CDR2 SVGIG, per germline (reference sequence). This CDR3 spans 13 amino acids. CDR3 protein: CAWSVSRPTEAFF. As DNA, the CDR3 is TGTGCCTGGAGTGTATCCAGACCCACTGAAGCTTTCTTT.

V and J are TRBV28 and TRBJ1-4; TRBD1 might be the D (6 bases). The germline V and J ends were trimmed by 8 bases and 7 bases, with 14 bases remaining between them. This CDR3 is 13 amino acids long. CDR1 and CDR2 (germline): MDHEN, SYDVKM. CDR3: CASRRGGVEKLFF. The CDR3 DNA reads TGTGCCAGCCGCCGAGGGGGAGTTGAAAAACTGTTTTTT. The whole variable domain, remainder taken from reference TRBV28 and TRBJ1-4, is DVKVTQSSRYLVKRTGEKVFLECVQDMDHENMFWYRQDPGLGLRLIYFSYDVKMKEKGDIPEGYSVSREKKERFSLILESASTNQTSMYLCASRRGGVEKLFFGSGTQLSVL.

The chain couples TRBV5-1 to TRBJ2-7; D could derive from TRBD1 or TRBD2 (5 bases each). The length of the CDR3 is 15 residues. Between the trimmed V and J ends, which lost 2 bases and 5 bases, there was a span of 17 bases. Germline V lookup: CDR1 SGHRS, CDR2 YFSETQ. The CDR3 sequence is CASSLGAATGHEQYF. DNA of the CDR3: TGCGCCAGCAGCTTAGGGGCGGCCACGGGGCACGAGCAGTACTTC. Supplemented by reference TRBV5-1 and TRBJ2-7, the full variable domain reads KAGVTQTPRYLIKTRGQQVTLSCSPISGHRSVSWYQQTPGQGLQFLFEYFSETQRNKGNFPGRFSGRQFSNSRSEMNVSTLELGDSALYLCASSLGAATGHEQYFGPGTRLTVT.

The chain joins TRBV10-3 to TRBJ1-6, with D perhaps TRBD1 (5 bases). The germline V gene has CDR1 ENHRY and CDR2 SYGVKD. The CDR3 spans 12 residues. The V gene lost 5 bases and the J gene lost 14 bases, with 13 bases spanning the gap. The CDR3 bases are TGTGCCATCAGTCCCGCAGTGGGGGCCCTCCACTTT. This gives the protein CAISPAVGALHF.

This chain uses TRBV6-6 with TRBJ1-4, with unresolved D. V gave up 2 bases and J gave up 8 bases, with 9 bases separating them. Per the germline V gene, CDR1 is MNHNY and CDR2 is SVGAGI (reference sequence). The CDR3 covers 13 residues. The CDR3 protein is CASSYRQAEKLFF. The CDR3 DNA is TGTGCCAGCAGTTACCGGCAGGCGGAAAAACTGTTTTTT.

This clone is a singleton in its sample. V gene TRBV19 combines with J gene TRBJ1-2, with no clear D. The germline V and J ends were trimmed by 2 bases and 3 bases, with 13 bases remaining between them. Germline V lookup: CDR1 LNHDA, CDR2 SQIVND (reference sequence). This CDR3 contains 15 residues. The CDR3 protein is CASSILRGSDYGYTF. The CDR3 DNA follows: TGTGCCAGTAGTATACTGCGGGGTTCGGACTATGGCTACACCTTC.

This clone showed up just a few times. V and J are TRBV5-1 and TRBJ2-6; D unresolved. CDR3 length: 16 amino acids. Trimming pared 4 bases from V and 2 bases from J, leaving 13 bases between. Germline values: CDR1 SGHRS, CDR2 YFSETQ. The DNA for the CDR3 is TGCGCCAGCAGCCCGCAACAGTCCACTGGGGCCAACGTCCTGACTTTC. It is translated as CASSPQQSTGANVLTF.

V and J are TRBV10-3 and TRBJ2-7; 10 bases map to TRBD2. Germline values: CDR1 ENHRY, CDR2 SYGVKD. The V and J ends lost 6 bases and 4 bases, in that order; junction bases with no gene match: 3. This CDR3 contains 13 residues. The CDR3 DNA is TGTGCCATCAGAGGACTAGCGGATTACGAGCAGTACTTC. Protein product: CAIRGLADYEQYF.

As DNA, the CDR3 is TGTGCCAGTAGTACGGGACGAGGAACCTACGAGCAGTACTTC. Its protein product is CASSTGRGTYEQYF. This rearrangement joins TRBV19 to TRBJ2-7; possibly TRBD1 or TRBD2 for D (5 bases each). The germline V gene has CDR1 LNHDA and CDR2 SQIVND (reference sequence). The CDR3 is 14 amino acids. The V end lost 4 bases, the J end lost 2 bases, and 12 bases lay between the germline ends.

The DNA of the CDR3 is TGTGCCAGTAGCTCCTGGACAGGGGACAACGAGCAGTACTTC. It encodes CASSSWTGDNEQYF. This chain joins TRBV19 and TRBJ2-7; TRBD1 matches 9 bases. This CDR3 contains 14 residues. V was pared by 6 bases and J by 5 bases, with 8 bases of the junction left unmatched. Germline assignment: CDR1 LNHDA and CDR2 SQIVND (reference sequence). The full variable domain, its missing parts supplied by reference TRBV19 and TRBJ2-7, is DGGITQSPKYLFRKEGQNVTLSCEQNLNHDAMYWYRQDPGQGLRLIYYSQIVNDFQKGDIAEGYSVSREKKESFPLTVTSAQKNPTAFYLCASSSWTGDNEQYFGPGTRLTVT.

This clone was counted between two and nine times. CDR3 DNA: TGTGCCAGCAGCCCTTCGGGTGGAGAGAACTATGGCTACACCTTC. Its protein product is CASSPSGGENYGYTF. V is TRBV14 and J is TRBJ1-2; D not resolved. Germline lookup yields CDR1 SGHDN and CDR2 FVKESK. The CDR3 runs 15 residues. V was pared by 4 bases and J by 2 bases, with 14 bases between.

The CDR3 loop reads CASRNRVEELFF. The CDR3 nucleotides read TGTGCCAGCAGAAACAGGGTGGAGGAGCTGTTTTTT. The chain links TRBV6-5 to TRBJ2-2; D possibly corresponds to TRBD1 (6 bases). Germline-derived CDR1 and CDR2 are MNHEY and SVGAGI. The CDR3 is 12 residues long. V dropped 6 bases and J dropped 10 bases, with 12 bases sitting between them.

CDR3 in DNA: TGTGCCAGCAGCTTCTATGGTACGCCAGCGGGGGGTGCCCAGTATTTT. Its translation: CASSFYGTPAGGAQYF. The J gene is TRBJ2-3, the V gene TRBV5-6; TRBD2 agrees at 9 bases. The V segment lost 2 bases and the J segment 12 bases; nucleotides outside the gene matches: 16. The CDR3 loop spans 16 amino acids. Germline CDR1 SGHDT, CDR2 YYEEEE.

The CDR3 sequence: CASSLTGQMTEAFF. In nucleotides, the CDR3 is TGTGCCAGCAGCCTAACGGGACAGATGACTGAAGCTTTCTTT. This sequence joins TRBV7-8 and TRBJ1-1, with 7 bases aligning to TRBD1. Trimming cost V 5 bases and J 5 bases; bases outside gene matches: 8. This CDR3 spans 14 amino acids. Per the germline V gene, CDR1 is SGHVS and CDR2 is FQNEAQ.

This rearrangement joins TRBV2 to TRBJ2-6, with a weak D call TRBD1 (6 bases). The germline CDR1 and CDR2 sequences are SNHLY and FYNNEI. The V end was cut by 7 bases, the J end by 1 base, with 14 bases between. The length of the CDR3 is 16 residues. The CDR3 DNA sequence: TGTGCCAGCAATTACGGACAGTCATCTGGGGCCAACGTCCTGACTTTC. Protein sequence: CASNYGQSSGANVLTF.

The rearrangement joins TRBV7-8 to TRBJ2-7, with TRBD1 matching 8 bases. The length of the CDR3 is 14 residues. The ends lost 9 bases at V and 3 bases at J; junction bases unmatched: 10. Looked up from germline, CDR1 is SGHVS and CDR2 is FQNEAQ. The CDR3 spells CASHPGQAIYEQYF. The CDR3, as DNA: TGTGCCAGTCATCCGGGACAGGCCATCTACGAGCAGTACTTC.

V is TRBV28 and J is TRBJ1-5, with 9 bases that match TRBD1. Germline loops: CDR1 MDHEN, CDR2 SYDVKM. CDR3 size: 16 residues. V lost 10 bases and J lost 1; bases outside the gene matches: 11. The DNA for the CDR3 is TGTGCCACTCAAGGTAGGACAGGGGTAAGCAATCAGCCCCAGCATTTT. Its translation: CATQGRTGVSNQPQHF.

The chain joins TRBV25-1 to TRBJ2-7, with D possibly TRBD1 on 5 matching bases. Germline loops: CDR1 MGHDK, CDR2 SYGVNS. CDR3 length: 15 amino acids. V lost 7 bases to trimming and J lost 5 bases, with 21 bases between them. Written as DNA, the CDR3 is TGTGCCAGCACCCCGGTCTTAGGACATGACGACGAGCAGTACTTC. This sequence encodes CASTPVLGHDDEQYF.

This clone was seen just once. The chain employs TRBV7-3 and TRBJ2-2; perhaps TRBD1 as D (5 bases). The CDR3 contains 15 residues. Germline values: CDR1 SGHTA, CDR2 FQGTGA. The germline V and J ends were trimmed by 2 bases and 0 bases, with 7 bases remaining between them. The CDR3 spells CASSLGAANTGELFF. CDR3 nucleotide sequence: TGTGCCAGCAGCTTAGGGGCGGCGAACACCGGGGAGCTGTTTTTT.

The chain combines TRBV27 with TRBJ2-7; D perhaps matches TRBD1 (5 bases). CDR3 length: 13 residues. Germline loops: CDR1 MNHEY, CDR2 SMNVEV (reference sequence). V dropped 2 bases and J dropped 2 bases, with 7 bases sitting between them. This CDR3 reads CASSLQGTYEQYF. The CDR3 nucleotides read TGTGCCAGCAGTTTACAGGGCACCTACGAGCAGTACTTC.

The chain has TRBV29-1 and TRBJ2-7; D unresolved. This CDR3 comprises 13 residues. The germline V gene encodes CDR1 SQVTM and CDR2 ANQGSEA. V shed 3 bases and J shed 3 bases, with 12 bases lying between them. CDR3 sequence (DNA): TGCAGCGTTGATCTAGAGACGGACTACGAGCAGTACTTC. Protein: CSVDLETDYEQYF.